This entry lists 28 T cell receptor beta chains sequenced from one sample in a study of blood T cell repertoires in COVID-19. Repertoires were generated with immunoSEQ multiplex PCR, while TCRdb's copy carries only in-frame clones and drops some. Of about 50,000 clones in the sample, 82% were seen once. The specimen was peripheral blood. Every receptor here comes from a woman aged 55-69 years with acute or convalescent COVID-19.

The chain couples TRBV2 to TRBJ2-7; D not certain. The CDR3 contains 13 residues. Trimming shortened V by 5 bases and J by 1 base, and 9 bases separated the two germline ends. The germline V gene has CDR1 SNHLY and CDR2 FYNNEI. CDR3 sequence reads: CASSLQLSYEQYF. The CDR3 region has the DNA TGTGCCAGCAGTTTGCAACTGTCCTACGAGCAGTACTTC.

The rearrangement joins TRBV6-1 to TRBJ1-5; D is possibly TRBD1 (5 bases). This CDR3 is 16 amino acids long. V shed 4 bases and J shed 4 bases, with 17 bases lying between them. The germline V gene encodes CDR1 MNHNS and CDR2 SASEGT. CDR3 DNA sequence: TGTGCCAGCAGTGCCACGGACCAGGGATTAAATCAGCCCCAGCATTTT. This encodes CASSATDQGLNQPQHF.

The rearrangement links TRBV7-8 to TRBJ1-5, with TRBD1 matching over 9 bases. The germline gives CDR1 SGHVS, CDR2 FQNEAQ. With V trimmed by 5 bases and J by 6 bases, 2 bases remained unmatched. The CDR3 consists of 13 residues. For the CDR3, the DNA is TGTGCCAGCAGCCGGGACAGGGCTCAGCCCCAGCATTTT. Translated, it gives CASSRDRAQPQHF.

The gene calls are TRBV2 and TRBJ1-1; TRBD1 matches 9 bases. Germline V lookup: CDR1 SNHLY, CDR2 FYNNEI. The CDR3 has 14 amino acids. After removal of 5 bases from V and 4 bases from J, the junction contained 5 bases not matched to a gene. DNA of the CDR3: TGTGCCAGCAGTAGGAACAGGGGGCTCACTGAAGCTTTCTTT. It translates to CASSRNRGLTEAFF.

This clone is a singleton in its sample. The chain employs TRBV6-5 and TRBJ1-2; D perhaps matches TRBD1 (6 bases). The ends were cut back, 2 bases at V and 1 base at J, with 14 bases in the middle. The CDR3 runs 16 residues. In germline, CDR1 is MNHEY, CDR2 SVGAGI. The CDR3 DNA reads TGTGCCAGCAGTTACGGGGGCGCCGGGCTTAACTATGGCTACACCTTC. As protein: CASSYGGAGLNYGYTF.

The V gene is TRBV7-9, the J gene TRBJ1-1, with D perhaps TRBD1 (6 bases). The germline V gene encodes CDR1 SEHNR and CDR2 FQNEAQ (reference sequence). The length of the CDR3 is 13 residues. The V and J ends lost 4 bases and 7 bases respectively, with 13 bases between them. The CDR3 region has the DNA TGTGCCAGCAGCTCGTCGCAGGGGTATGAAGCTTTCTTT. Amino acid sequence: CASSSSQGYEAFF.

This sequence joins TRBV18 and TRBJ2-2; D gene uncertain. V lost 0 bases and J 1 base, leaving 6 bases between the germline ends. Germline V gene sequence: CDR1 KGHSH, CDR2 LQKENI. The CDR3 covers 15 residues. The CDR3 here is CASSPPVRNTGELFF. The CDR3 DNA is TGTGCCAGCTCACCACCGGTCAGGAACACCGGGGAGCTGTTTTTT.

The rearrangement links TRBV7-8 to TRBJ2-2, with TRBD1 identical over 8 bases. With V trimmed by 1 base and J by 7 bases, 5 bases remained unmatched. The germline CDR1 and CDR2 sequences are SGHVS and FQNEAQ. The CDR3 extends over 15 amino acids. CDR3 residues: CASSLGGQGVGELFF. CDR3 nucleotides: TGTGCCAGCAGCTTAGGAGGACAGGGTGTCGGGGAGCTGTTTTTT.

This chain connects TRBV11-2 to TRBJ2-7, with 8 bases fitting TRBD1. The CDR3 covers 14 residues. In germline, CDR1 is SGHAT, CDR2 FQNNGV. J was trimmed by 6 bases and V by 4 bases; bases with no gene match: 8. The CDR3, as DNA: TGTGCCAGCAGCTACAGGACAGGGTCATCCGAGCAGTACTTC. It translates to CASSYRTGSSEQYF.

This rearrangement joins TRBV18 to TRBJ2-7, with a possible D match to TRBD2 (5 bases). Trimming left V 3 bases short and J 5 bases short, with 11 bases between. CDR3 length: 13 residues. Germline V gene sequence: CDR1 KGHSH, CDR2 LQKENI. In DNA, the CDR3 is TGTGCCAGCTCACCCCGGGCGGGCAACGAGCAGTACTTC. As protein: CASSPRAGNEQYF.

The V gene is TRBV30, the J gene TRBJ2-3; D perhaps matches TRBD2 (5 bases). The CDR3 runs to 17 residues. V shed 5 bases and J shed 0 bases, with 21 bases lying between them. Germline V lookup: CDR1 GTSNPN, CDR2 SVGIG (reference sequence). The CDR3 loop reads CAWAAGKRKTSTDTQYF. CDR3 DNA sequence: TGTGCCTGGGCCGCGGGTAAGCGGAAAACGAGCACAGATACGCAGTATTTT.

The chain combines TRBV30 with TRBJ1-6, with 8 nucleotides matching TRBD1. This CDR3 region has 12 residues. Germline CDR1 and CDR2: GTSNPN and SVGIG (reference sequence). V was clipped by 5 bases and J by 10 bases; unmatched bases: 4. The CDR3 is CAWGTGYSPLHF. CDR3 DNA: TGTGCCTGGGGGACAGGTTACTCACCCCTCCACTTT.

The chain employs TRBV29-1 and TRBJ2-1; 8 bases map to TRBD1. The ends lost 7 bases at V and 6 bases at J; junction bases unmatched: 2. Germline assignment: CDR1 SQVTM and CDR2 ANQGSEA. The CDR3 sequence is 11 residues long. Written as DNA, the CDR3 is TGCAGCGCCGGACAGGGCAATGAGCAGTTCTTC. It yields the protein CSAGQGNEQFF.

The rearrangement links TRBV3-1 (or the pseudogene TRBV3-2) to TRBJ2-4, with D perhaps matching TRBD1 (6 bases). Germline V gene data show CDR1 as LGHDT and CDR2 as YNNKEL (reference sequence). Trimming stripped 2 bases from V and 13 bases from J, with 18 bases between. This CDR3 comprises 14 residues. CDR3 coding DNA: TGTGCCAGCAGCCAACAACAAACCGGGACACAACAGTACTTC. It encodes CASSQQQTGTQQYF.

The chain combines TRBV18 with TRBJ2-7; 7 bases align to TRBD1. This CDR3 is built from 15 residues. Germline CDR1 is KGHSH and CDR2 is LQKENI. The V and J ends lost 3 bases and 2 bases, in that order; junction bases with no gene match: 7. CDR3 DNA sequence: TGTGCCAGCTCACCCGCTCCCAGGGGGACCTACGAGCAGTACTTC. Translated: CASSPAPRGTYEQYF.

The chain recombines TRBV30 with TRBJ1-1; D unresolved. Germline loops: CDR1 GTSNPN, CDR2 SVGIG (reference sequence). V lost 2 bases and J 1 base, leaving 8 bases between the germline ends. CDR3 length equals 13 residues. This CDR3 is CAWSYEENTEAFF. DNA for the CDR3: TGTGCCTGGAGTTATGAGGAGAACACTGAAGCTTTCTTT.

The chain joins TRBV5-1 to TRBJ2-7; 14 nucleotides line up with TRBD2. The CDR3 has 17 residues. Trimming removed 0 bases from V and 5 bases from J; junction bases left unmatched: 7. Looked up from germline, CDR1 is SGHRS and CDR2 is YFSETQ. The CDR3 DNA sequence: TGCGCCAGCAGCTTGGCTCCCCCGGGACTAGCGGGAGACGAGCAGTACTTC. The encoded protein is CASSLAPPGLAGDEQYF.

The J gene is TRBJ2-5, the V gene TRBV9, with 9 bases lining up with TRBD1. Germline-derived CDR1 and CDR2 are SGDLS and YYNGEE. The CDR3 is 14 amino acids. With V trimmed by 0 bases and J by 4 bases, 1 base remained unmatched. CDR3 sequence: CASSVDRGPETQYF. CDR3 nucleotide sequence: TGTGCCAGCAGCGTAGACAGGGGGCCAGAGACCCAGTACTTC. The entire variable domain, with the rest obtained from reference TRBV9 and TRBJ2-5, is as follows: DSGVTQTPKHLITATGQRVTLRCSPRSGDLSVYWYQQSLDQGLQFLIQYYNGEERAKGNILERFSAQQFPDLHSELNLSSLELGDSALYFCASSVDRGPETQYFGPGTRLLVL.

The CDR3, as DNA: TGTGCCAGCAGTTTAGACAGGGTCACGCAGTATTTT. Translating gives CASSLDRVTQYF. The V call is TRBV27, the J call TRBJ2-3, with TRBD1 matching 7 bases. The V gene's germline CDR1 is MNHEY and CDR2 SMNVEV (reference sequence). V lost 2 bases, J lost 9 bases, and 2 bases stayed unmatched. The CDR3 length is 12 residues.

The J gene is TRBJ2-1, the V gene TRBV28; 8 bases agree with TRBD2. J was trimmed by 7 bases and V by 3 bases; bases with no gene match: 2. This CDR3 is 13 amino acids long. Germline-derived CDR1 and CDR2 are MDHEN and SYDVKM. The CDR3 loop reads CASSLPGGNEQFF. The CDR3 region has the DNA TGTGCCAGCAGTTTGCCGGGAGGGAATGAGCAGTTCTTC.

The V and J genes are TRBV19 and TRBJ2-7; D perhaps matches TRBD1 (6 bases). Germline CDR1 LNHDA, CDR2 SQIVND (reference sequence). V dropped 10 bases and J dropped 9 bases, with 19 bases sitting between them. The CDR3 length is 12 residues. The CDR3 loop is CATRDRDTRQYF. The CDR3 bases are TGTGCCACCAGAGACCGGGACACCAGGCAGTACTTC.

Notes on this clone: A read error may account for a junction end that differs from germline. The chain has TRBV7-7 and TRBJ2-5, with 8 bases identical to TRBD2. CDR3 length: 14 residues. Looked up from germline, CDR1 is SSHAT and CDR2 is FNYEAQ (reference sequence). CDR3 region: CASSLTSEQETQYF. The DNA of the CDR3 is TGTGCTAGCAGCTTGACTAGCGAGCAAGAGACCCAGTACTTC. Based on the CDR3 plus reference TRBV7-7 and TRBJ2-5, the full variable domain is GAGVSQSPRYKVTKRGQDVTLRCDPISSHATLYWYQQALGQGPEFLTYFNYEAQPDKSGLPSDRFSAERPEGSISTLTIQRTEQRDSAMYRCASSLTSEQETQYFGPGTRLLVL.

In this sample, this clone turned up a few times. The gene calls are TRBV28 and TRBJ1-1; 10 positions agree with TRBD1. The germline V gene has CDR1 MDHEN and CDR2 SYDVKM. Trimming cost V 5 bases and J 4 bases; bases outside gene matches: 4. This CDR3 is built from 14 residues. This CDR3 reads CASSIRDRGTEAFF. The CDR3 DNA follows: TGTGCCAGCAGTATCCGGGACAGGGGCACTGAAGCTTTCTTT.

The CDR3 sequence is CASSVGGTSGMYEQFF. In nucleotides, the CDR3 is TGTGCCAGCAGCGTAGGAGGGACTAGCGGGATGTATGAGCAGTTCTTC. The V gene is TRBV9, the J gene TRBJ2-1, with 13 nucleotides matching TRBD2. This CDR3 comprises 16 residues. In germline, CDR1 is SGDLS, CDR2 YYNGEE. V shed 0 bases, J shed 8 bases, and the junction held 5 bases outside the gene matches.

The chain uses TRBV2 and TRBJ1-1; the D gene is possibly TRBD1 (6 bases). The ends were cut back, 7 bases at V and 0 bases at J, with 9 bases in the middle. This CDR3 is 13 amino acids long. Germline V CDR1 and CDR2: SNHLY, FYNNEI. The CDR3 is CASMDSMNTEAFF. The CDR3 bases are TGTGCCAGCATGGACAGTATGAACACTGAAGCTTTCTTT. The full variable domain, rest sourced from reference TRBV2 and TRBJ1-1, is EPEVTQTPSHQVTQMGQEVILRCVPISNHLYFYWYRQILGQKVEFLVSFYNNEISEKSEIFDDQFSVERPDGSNFTLKIRSTKLEDSAMYFCASMDSMNTEAFFGQGTRLTVV.

The chain links TRBV15 to TRBJ2-1, with 7 positions matching TRBD2. CDR3 length equals 14 residues. Unmatched junction bases numbered 6, after V lost 8 bases and J lost 2 bases. Germline-derived CDR1 and CDR2 are LNHNV and YYDKDF (reference sequence). Here the CDR3 DNA reads TGTGCCACCCCACTAGCGCCCGCCTACAATGAGCAGTTCTTC. Translated, it gives CATPLAPAYNEQFF.

The chain employs TRBV7-2 and TRBJ1-2, with TRBD1 matching over 9 bases. This CDR3 contains 15 residues. With V trimmed by 5 bases and J by 1 base, 5 bases remained unmatched. CDR1 and CDR2 (germline): SGHTA, FQGNSA. DNA for the CDR3: TGTGCCAGCAGCCAAAGGACAGGGGATAACTATGGCTACACCTTC. Translating it yields CASSQRTGDNYGYTF.

The chain employs TRBV20-1 and TRBJ1-1; D gene unclear. Between the trimmed V and J ends, which lost 6 bases and 2 bases, there was a span of 7 bases. This CDR3 region has 11 residues. The germline CDR1 and CDR2 sequences are DFQATT and SNEGSKA (reference sequence). CDR3 in DNA: TGCAGTGCCGCGTTTAACACTGAAGCTTTCTTT. It codes for CSAAFNTEAFF.